The TCR beta chain under discussion was sequenced for a study of cytomegalovirus exposure and HLA in healthy donors. General study findings and limits: CMV serostatus was the only immune exposure information that was available. High specificity and sensitivity for cytomegalovirus status were reported for the classifier. Presence/absence analysis assumed near-uniform sequencing depth across donors. Earlier analysis looked at TCR beta V segments, and most were productive about 87% or about 30% of the time.

CDR1 and CDR2 (germline): SGHTS, YDEGEE. V was clipped by 0 bases and J by 0 bases, with 6 bases between them. The CDR3 totals 15 residues. The PCR used 60 Vbeta and 13 Jbeta primers. Produced via immunoSEQ multiplex PCR; TCRdb's table is partial and in-frame only. Found here are 100,000 to 150,000 clones, 76% of them singletons; the top ten hold 1.9%. A remark on this clone: Its antigen is undetermined.

The chain carries TRBV5-8 and TRBJ2-2; perhaps TRBD1 as D (5 bases). This TCR was recovered from a man aged 45 to 65 in good health and CMV-seronegative. Source material: PBMCs. CDR3 nucleotides: TGTGCCAGCAGCTTGGTGGGGCCGAACACCGGGGAGCTGTTTTTT. Residues: CASSLVGPNTGELFF.